This T cell receptor (beta chain) came from a study of OX40 agonist ivuxolimab in advanced cancers. Systemic immunosuppression or a history of autoimmune disease excluded patients. Clones were sequenced by immunoSEQ multiplex PCR, and TCRdb holds only the in-frame ones, with some missing. The repertoire has about 6,500 clones, around 70% of them found once; the top ten carry around 18%. The CDR3 spans 15 residues. V shed 4 bases, J shed 3 bases, and the junction held 1 base outside the gene matches. Germline assignment: CDR1 ENHRY and CDR2 SYGVKD. The V and J genes are TRBV10-3 and TRBJ2-2; 11 bases fit TRBD1. The sample consisted of CD4+ or CD8+ T cells sorted from blood, taken in a trial of the OX40 agonist ivuxolimab. The receptor comes from an adult with an advanced solid tumor such as melanoma, head and neck, liver or kidney cancer. The CDR3 nucleotides are TGTGCCATCAGTGGGGACAGGGGGGACACCGGGGAGCTGTTTTTT. This encodes CAISGDRGDTGELFF.